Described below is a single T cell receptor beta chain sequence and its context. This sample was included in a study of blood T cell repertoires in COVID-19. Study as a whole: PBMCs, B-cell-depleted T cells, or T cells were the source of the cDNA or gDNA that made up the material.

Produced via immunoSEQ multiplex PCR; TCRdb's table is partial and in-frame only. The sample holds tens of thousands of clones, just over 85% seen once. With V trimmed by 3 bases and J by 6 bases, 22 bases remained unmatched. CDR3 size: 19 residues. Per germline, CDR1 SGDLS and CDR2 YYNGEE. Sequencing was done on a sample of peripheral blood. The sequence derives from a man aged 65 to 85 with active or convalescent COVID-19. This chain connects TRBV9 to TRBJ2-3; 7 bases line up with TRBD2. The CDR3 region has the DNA TGTGCCAGCAGCGACCGAGGGATGGCTAGCGGCCTAGGACGGGATACGCAGTATTTT. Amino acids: CASSDRGMASGLGRDTQYF.